Below are 15 T cell receptor beta chains sequenced from a single sample in a study of T-cell memory formation after mild COVID-19. MiXCR, applied by TCRdb to the 5' RACE reads, yields one record per CDR3 protein. The sample includes some 180,000 distinct CDR3 sequences, 13% of them seen just once. Source material: PBMCs or a T cell subset sorted from them (not recorded which). The receptors shown here come from a young man who had mild COVID-19 (a few samples of this study predate the infection). Cell type and time point are not known.

The chain combines TRBV9 with TRBJ2-1; no reliable D call. The CDR3 has 16 residues. V lost 4 bases to trimming and J lost 0 bases, with 14 bases between them. CDR1 SGDLS and CDR2 YYNGEE come from the germline V gene. This chain's CDR3 is CASSPPWASSYNEQFF. In DNA, the CDR3 is TGTGCCAGCAGCCCCCCATGGGCGAGCTCCTACAATGAGCAGTTCTTC.

In this sample, this clonotype turned up a few times. The gene calls are TRBV7-6 and TRBJ2-3; TRBD1 aligns across 7 bases. Germline V gene data show CDR1 as SGHVS and CDR2 as FNYEAQ. This CDR3 region has 16 residues. V gave up 5 bases and J gave up 4 bases; unmatched junction bases: 12. The CDR3 protein is CASSATGTVVADTQYF. The CDR3, as DNA: TGTGCCAGCAGCGCAACCGGGACAGTAGTTGCAGATACGCAGTATTTT.

A few counts support this clonotype. The chain's CDR3 is CASSRTEEETQYF. The CDR3, as DNA: TGTGCCAGCAGCCGGACGGAAGAAGAGACCCAGTACTTC. The chain has TRBV7-2 and TRBJ2-5; D remains unclear. The CDR3 totals 13 residues. Germline V gives CDR1 SGHTA, CDR2 FQGNSA. Trimming removed 5 bases from V and 3 bases from J, with 10 bases in between.

This clonotype came up a few times. The chain uses TRBV20-1 and TRBJ1-5; D is perhaps TRBD1 (5 bases). From germline, CDR1 is DFQATT and CDR2 SNEGSKA (reference sequence). CDR3 length: 13 amino acids. V dropped 0 bases and J dropped 10 bases, with 13 bases sitting between them. The CDR3 reads CSAREWGMGPQHF. The CDR3 DNA reads as TGCAGTGCTAGAGAGTGGGGCATGGGACCCCAGCATTTT.

This rearrangement joins TRBV7-2 to TRBJ1-6; D gene ambiguous. The CDR3 runs to 14 residues. Germline assignment: CDR1 SGHTA and CDR2 FQGNSA. V dropped 7 bases and J dropped 5 bases, with 12 bases sitting between them. Here the CDR3 reads CASTVSYDNSPLHF. In DNA form, the CDR3 reads TGTGCCAGCACCGTTAGCTACGATAATTCACCCCTCCACTTT.

V and J are TRBV14 and TRBJ2-3, with D unclear. Germline V gives CDR1 SGHDN, CDR2 FVKESK. The length of the CDR3 is 13 residues. The V end was cut by 0 bases, the J end by 5 bases, with 6 bases between. The CDR3 spells CASSQDWGDTQYF. The CDR3 region has the DNA TGTGCCAGCAGCCAAGATTGGGGAGATACGCAGTATTTT.

The DNA of the CDR3 is TGCGCCAGCAGCCATGGACACACCCGGGACAGGGGGACTGAAGCTTTCTTT. Its protein is CASSHGHTRDRGTEAFF. The chain employs TRBV4-1 and TRBJ1-1; 11 bases are shared with TRBD1. The germline CDR1 and CDR2 sequences are MGHRA and YSYEKL. The CDR3 runs to 17 residues. V was pared by 3 bases and J by 5 bases, with 11 bases of the junction left unmatched.

The CDR3 loop is CASGTGRVGTGELFF. DNA for the CDR3: TGTGCCAGCGGCACGGGACGAGTTGGTACCGGGGAGCTGTTTTTT. This chain connects TRBV7-8 to TRBJ2-2, with D tentatively TRBD1 or TRBD2 (5 bases each). The germline CDR1 and CDR2 sequences are SGHVS and FQNEAQ. The CDR3 extends over 15 amino acids. Between the trimmed V and J ends, which lost 8 bases and 5 bases, there was a span of 18 bases.

Many counts were recorded for this clonotype. This chain uses TRBV7-3 with TRBJ2-1, with TRBD1 as a possible D gene (6 bases). CDR3 size: 14 residues. With 2 bases removed from V and 4 bases from J, the gap between germline ends came to 9 bases. Germline CDR1 SGHTA, CDR2 FQGTGA. The CDR3 nucleotides are TGTGCCAGCAGCTTAGAAGGGACATACAATGAGCAGTTCTTC. As protein: CASSLEGTYNEQFF.

The J gene is TRBJ1-3, the V gene TRBV19, with D uncertain. Germline V CDR1 and CDR2: LNHDA, SQIVND (reference sequence). Trimming pared 10 bases from V and 0 bases from J, leaving 13 bases between. The CDR3 covers 14 residues. Here the CDR3 reads CATFDGHSGNTIYF. The CDR3 coding sequence is TGTGCCACTTTCGACGGGCACTCTGGAAACACCATATATTTT.

A few counts support this clonotype. The rearrangement uses TRBV5-1 and TRBJ2-5, with no clear D. V was trimmed by 0 bases and J by 1 base, leaving 10 bases between them. The CDR3 contains 15 residues. Germline V gene data show CDR1 as SGHRS and CDR2 as YFSETQ. The CDR3 protein is CASSLVGGIQETQYF. The CDR3 DNA is TGCGCCAGCAGCTTGGTGGGCGGAATCCAAGAGACCCAGTACTTC.

This clonotype was observed a few times. The rearrangement uses TRBV4-3 and TRBJ1-2; 11 bases align to TRBD1. The trim removed 5 bases at V and 7 bases at J, leaving 9 bases unmatched. The CDR3 contains 15 residues. The germline V gene encodes CDR1 LGHNA and CDR2 YSLEER. CDR3 residues: CASSRGGQGAGGYTF. CDR3 coding DNA: TGCGCCAGCAGCAGAGGTGGACAGGGGGCTGGTGGCTACACCTTC.

This clonotype has more than one count but fewer than ten. The chain employs TRBV9 and TRBJ2-1; 8 bases agree with TRBD2. V trimming: 0 bases; J trimming: 2 bases; junction bases outside the gene matches: 4. Germline loops: CDR1 SGDLS, CDR2 YYNGEE. CDR3 length: 16 residues. CDR3 in amino acids: CASSVALLAAYNEQFF. CDR3 nucleotide sequence: TGTGCCAGCAGCGTAGCGTTACTAGCGGCCTACAATGAGCAGTTCTTC.

This clonotype occurred a few times. The CDR3: CASSLIAGTGETQYF. The DNA of the CDR3 is TGTGCCAGCAGCTTAATCGCAGGGACGGGAGAGACCCAGTACTTC. The chain couples TRBV7-9 to TRBJ2-5; D may be TRBD1 or TRBD2 (5 bases each). The CDR3 is 15 amino acids. Looked up from germline, CDR1 is SEHNR and CDR2 is FQNEAQ (reference sequence). Trimming pared 2 bases from V and 4 bases from J, leaving 14 bases between. Full variable domain (outside the CDR3, taken from reference TRBV7-9 and TRBJ2-5): DTGVSQNPRHKITKRGQNVTFRCDPISEHNRLYWYRQTLGQGPEFLTYFQNEAQLEKSRLLSDRFSAERPKGSFSTLEIQRTEQGDSAMYLCASSLIAGTGETQYFGPGTRLLVL.

The V gene is TRBV27, the J gene TRBJ2-7, with 9 bases aligning to TRBD2. V shed 7 bases and J 4 bases; nucleotides not matched to a gene: 8. The CDR3 totals 14 residues. Germline CDR1 is MNHEY and CDR2 is SMNVEV (reference sequence). The CDR3 loop reads CASTSTSGVYEQYF. In DNA, the CDR3 is TGTGCCAGCACCTCGACTAGCGGAGTTTACGAGCAGTACTTC.